These T cell receptor beta chains were read from a single sample in a study of T-cell memory formation after mild COVID-19. TCRdb independently ran MiXCR on the 5' RACE reads; one entry per CDR3 protein. The sample records approximately 300,000 distinct CDR3 sequences, roughly 19% being singletons. Sequencing was performed on PBMCs or a T cell subset sorted from them (not recorded which). These receptors all come from a man aged 18 to 30 who had mild COVID-19 (a few samples of this study predate the infection). Cell type and time point are not known. Each CDR3 is given with its conserved first and last residue. The D gene is left open where the match is weak. The size field is filled for only some rows; it gives once, few, many or a size class.

TRBV9	few	TRBJ1-1	.	TGTGCCAGCAGCGTAGAGAGGGGTGACACTGAAGCTTTCTTT	CASSVERGDTEAFF
TRBV7-9	.	TRBJ2-3	TRBD2	TGTGCCAGCAGTCCGGGGACTAACGCAGATACGCAGTATTTT	CASSPGTNADTQYF
TRBV7-2	.	TRBJ1-6	.	TGTGCCAGCCGGGAGGGGAATTCACCCCTCCACTTT	CASREGNSPLHF
TRBV4-1	.	TRBJ2-7	.	TGCGCCAGCAGCCAAGTCGACAAGTCCTACGAGCAGTACTTC	CASSQVDKSYEQYF
TRBV24-1	.	TRBJ2-3	.	TGTGCCACCAGTGATTGGATCAGCCCAGATACGCAGTATTTT	CATSDWISPDTQYF
TRBV7-2	many	TRBJ1-5	.	TGTGCCAGCAGTCCGGAGGGCAGGCCAAGGCAGCCCCAGCATTTT	CASSPEGRPRQPQHF
TRBV4-2	.	TRBJ2-1	TRBD2	TGTGCCAGCAGCCCCCCGGCTAGCGGGGGGCCGGGGGTCAATGAGCAGTTCTTC	CASSPPASGGPGVNEQFF
TRBV7-8	few	TRBJ2-3	.	TGTGCCAGCAGCTTTCCGGAGCCTAGCACAGATACGCAGTATTTT	CASSFPEPSTDTQYF
TRBV6-5	.	TRBJ1-6	.	TGTGCCAGCACCCCCCAGGAATATAATTCACCCCTCCACTTT	CASTPQEYNSPLHF
TRBV5-1	few	TRBJ2-1	.	TGCGCCAGCAGCTTGGCCCCCCAATCGGAGCAGTTCTTC	CASSLAPQSEQFF
TRBV2	few	TRBJ2-2	.	TGTGCCAGCGTTGTGGCGGACACCGGGGAGCTGTTTTTT	CASVVADTGELFF
TRBV9	.	TRBJ2-1	.	TGTGCCAGCAGCGTAGGGGGAAGATCATACAATGAGCAGTTCTTC	CASSVGGRSYNEQFF
TRBV7-2	.	TRBJ2-4	.	TGTGCCAGCAGCATGGACTTCGAGTCGATTCAGTACTTC	CASSMDFESIQYF
TRBV12-3/TRBV12-4	.	TRBJ2-1	.	TGTGCCAGCAGGGCGCGGGCTGGGGCAGGGAATGAGCAGTTCTTC	CASRARAGAGNEQFF
TRBV7-7	.	TRBJ2-1	.	TGTGCTAGCAGCCCCCGCCTGGGGGGTATTAGTGAGCAGTTCTTC	CASSPRLGGISEQFF
TRBV6-6	few	TRBJ1-5	.	TGTGCCAGCAGTCCCGGGACTAGCAATCAGCCCCAGCATTTT	CASSPGTSNQPQHF
TRBV7-6	.	TRBJ2-3	TRBD2	TGTGCCAGCAGCTTACCTAGGACTAGCGGGGAGACAGATACGCAGTATTTT	CASSLPRTSGETDTQYF
TRBV7-6	.	TRBJ2-3	.	TGTGCCAGCAGCACCCCCATCCGGGGTGGGACAGATACGCAGTATTTT	CASSTPIRGGTDTQYF
TRBV4-3	few	TRBJ2-5	.	TGCGCCAGCAGCCAAGCTTTGCTTCAAGAGACCCAGTACTTC	CASSQALLQETQYF
TRBV6-4	.	TRBJ2-2	TRBD2	TGTGCCAGCAGTGGTCGAGCGGGGGCCCACACCGGGGAGCTGTTTTTT	CASSGRAGAHTGELFF
TRBV7-9	few	TRBJ1-2	TRBD1	TGTGCCAGCAGCTTGGAGACAGGGCGAGGCTACACCTTC	CASSLETGRGYTF
TRBV7-2	few	TRBJ1-1	.	TGTGCCAGCAGCTTCAGACAGCTCGGGGGGAACACTGAAGCTTTCTTT	CASSFRQLGGNTEAFF
TRBV28	few	TRBJ1-1	.	TGTGCCAGCTTTTCGCCCTTGATTGAAGCTTTCTTT	CASFSPLIEAFF
TRBV10-3	few	TRBJ1-2	.	TGTGCCATCAGTGAAGAGGCAGGCTATGGCTACACCTTC	CAISEEAGYGYTF
TRBV7-8	.	TRBJ2-1	.	TGTGCCAGCAGCTTAGAGACTCGTCCGGGTAATGAGCAGTTCTTC	CASSLETRPGNEQFF
TRBV29-1	few	TRBJ1-2	.	TGCAGCGTTGTCGGTCAAGGTCACGACTATGGCTACACCTTC	CSVVGQGHDYGYTF
TRBV3-1	.	TRBJ1-2	.	TGTGCCAGCAGGTCCTCGAGGGCCCATGGCTACACCTTC	CASRSSRAHGYTF
TRBV7-2	.	TRBJ2-6	.	TGTGCCAGCAGCAGGGGGGGGGCTTCTGGGGCCAACGTCCTGACTTTC	CASSRGGASGANVLTF
TRBV7-2	few	TRBJ1-1	.	TGTGCCAGCAGCTTACTGGGACTCCTGAGGAACACTGAAGCTTTCTTT	CASSLLGLLRNTEAFF
TRBV29-1	few	TRBJ2-3	TRBD2	TGCAGCGTTGAAGATCATTCGGGTAGCGGGGGAATGACAGATACGCAGTATTTT	CSVEDHSGSGGMTDTQYF
TRBV11-2	.	TRBJ2-1	.	TGTGCCAGCAGCCTGAGGCCCAATGAGCAGTTCTTC	CASSLRPNEQFF